These 30 T cell receptor beta chains were all obtained from the same sample, sequenced in a study of cytomegalovirus exposure and HLA in healthy donors. The PCR used 60 Vbeta and 13 Jbeta primers. Sequencing was performed with immunoSEQ multiplex PCR; in TCRdb, only in-frame clones are kept and a portion is missing. The table includes around 180,000 clones, 65% to 75% detected once. Sequencing was done on a sample of PBMCs. These receptor sequences come from a girl aged 5 to 17 in good health and CMV-seronegative.

As DNA, the CDR3 is TGTGCCAGCAGCCAAGAAGATGGACAGAGTTTTAACTATGGCTACACCTTC. This translates into CASSQEDGQSFNYGYTF. The V and J genes are TRBV4-2 and TRBJ1-2; D possibly corresponds to TRBD1 (6 bases). The CDR3 contains 17 residues. Germline V CDR1 and CDR2: LGHNA, YNFKEQ. V was trimmed by 0 bases and J by 1 base, leaving 15 bases between them.

The chain has TRBV2 and TRBJ1-2, with a weak D call TRBD1 (5 bases). The CDR3 has 14 residues. V lost 6 bases and J 2 bases, leaving 13 bases between the germline ends. From germline, CDR1 is SNHLY and CDR2 FYNNEI. CDR3 loop: CASSRQTLNYGYTF. The CDR3 DNA reads as TGTGCCAGCAGCCGACAGACCTTAAACTATGGCTACACCTTC.

This clone was observed a few times. This chain links TRBV6-1 with TRBJ2-1; weak D call: TRBD1 (5 bases). Germline values: CDR1 MNHNS, CDR2 SASEGT. Trimming left V 4 bases short and J 9 bases short, with 16 bases between. This CDR3 has 14 residues. For the CDR3, the DNA is TGTGCCAGCAGTGTGGTCCCCCAGGGCGGTGAGCAGTTCTTC. This translates into CASSVVPQGGEQFF.

This clone was seen once. The chain combines TRBV6-5 with TRBJ2-3, with TRBD2 matching 11 bases. The CDR3 runs 15 residues. Per germline, CDR1 MNHEY and CDR2 SVGAGI. V gave up 7 bases and J gave up 5 bases; unmatched junction bases: 8. The CDR3 here is CASKYSGGGVDTQYF. The CDR3 coding sequence is TGTGCCAGCAAATATAGCGGGGGGGGAGTAGATACGCAGTATTTT.

The J gene is TRBJ1-6, the V gene TRBV5-1; D not certain. V gave up 4 bases and J gave up 8 bases, with 7 bases separating them. The CDR3 is 12 amino acids. Germline CDR1 reads SGHRS; CDR2 reads YFSETQ. CDR3 in DNA: TGCGCCAGCAGCCTCGTTGATTCACCCCTCCACTTT. Amino acids: CASSLVDSPLHF.

This clone has just one count. V gene TRBV30 combines with J gene TRBJ2-1, with D uncertain. This CDR3 is 10 amino acids long. V lost 2 bases to trimming and J lost 7 bases, with 3 bases between them. Looked up from germline, CDR1 is GTSNPN and CDR2 is SVGIG (reference sequence). The CDR3 loop reads CAWSLNEQFF. The CDR3 coding sequence is TGTGCCTGGAGTTTAAATGAGCAGTTCTTC.

The chain carries TRBV29-1 and TRBJ1-2; D is uncertain. The CDR3 totals 13 residues. V lost 5 bases to trimming and J lost 4 bases, with 14 bases between them. CDR1 and CDR2 (germline): SQVTM, ANQGSEA. The CDR3 reads CSVNPEQAYGYTF. The CDR3 DNA follows: TGCAGCGTTAACCCTGAGCAGGCCTATGGCTACACCTTC.

The CDR3 reads CASSPLDRADTEAFF. The CDR3 DNA reads TGTGCCAGCTCACCACTGGACAGGGCCGACACTGAAGCTTTCTTT. The chain combines TRBV18 with TRBJ1-1; TRBD1 matches 8 bases. J lost 3 bases, V lost 1 base, and 4 bases had no gene match. Germline assignment: CDR1 KGHSH and CDR2 LQKENI. CDR3 size: 15 residues.

The chain joins TRBV30 to TRBJ1-5, with D perhaps TRBD1 (6 bases). Trimming took 1 base from V and 7 from J, leaving 11 bases between them. The CDR3 loop spans 13 amino acids. Germline-derived CDR1 and CDR2 are GTSNPN and SVGIG (reference sequence). Written as DNA, the CDR3 is TGTGCCTGGAGTGAGGGGGTTGGGCAGCCCCAGCATTTT. This gives the protein CAWSEGVGQPQHF.

V is TRBV29-1 and J is TRBJ1-1; D possibly corresponds to TRBD1 (6 bases). Looked up from germline, CDR1 is SQVTM and CDR2 is ANQGSEA. The ends were cut back, 6 bases at V and 4 bases at J, with 15 bases in the middle. This CDR3 region has 13 residues. CDR3 DNA sequence: TGCAGCGTAGAGACAGGACTCGGCACTGAAGCTTTCTTT. This encodes CSVETGLGTEAFF.

As for this clone: Within the sample, other DNA sequences also encode this same CDR3. The chain recombines TRBV27 with TRBJ2-7, with D possibly TRBD2 on 6 matching bases. Trimming took 5 bases from V and 4 from J, leaving 9 bases between them. Germline lookup yields CDR1 MNHEY and CDR2 SMNVEV (reference sequence). There are 12 residues in the CDR3. CDR3 sequence: CASSRGTYEQYF. The CDR3, as DNA: TGTGCCAGCAGTCGCGGGACGTACGAGCAGTACTTC.

The chain employs TRBV5-1 and TRBJ2-1; a weak D match, TRBD2 (6 bases). Germline V gene sequence: CDR1 SGHRS, CDR2 YFSETQ. This CDR3 has 13 residues. The V gene lost 4 bases and the J gene lost 8 bases, with 13 bases spanning the gap. The CDR3 coding sequence is TGCGCCAGCAGCGTGACTAGTCTTTATGAGCAGTTCTTC. Amino acids: CASSVTSLYEQFF.

This clone occurred a few times. The chain joins TRBV9 to TRBJ2-1; no definite D call. The CDR3 sequence is 15 residues long. V lost 0 bases and J 1 base, leaving 8 bases between the germline ends. From germline, CDR1 is SGDLS and CDR2 YYNGEE. The CDR3 nucleotides read TGTGCCAGCAGCGTAGACGGTCTGTCCTACAATGAGCAGTTCTTC. It is translated as CASSVDGLSYNEQFF.

J is TRBJ2-3 and V is TRBV23-1, with 10 bases fitting TRBD1. TRBV23-1 is classed as an ORF, of uncertain function. J was trimmed by 4 bases and V by 4 bases; bases with no gene match: 2. The CDR3 is 14 residues long. The CDR3 DNA reads as TGCGCCAGCAGTCGACAGGGGGCGTCAGATACGCAGTATTTT. This encodes CASSRQGASDTQYF.

The rearrangement links TRBV9 to TRBJ2-2; no clear D gene. V shed 5 bases and J shed 0 bases, with 5 bases lying between them. CDR1 SGDLS and CDR2 YYNGEE come from the germline V gene. The CDR3 runs 13 residues. As DNA, the CDR3 is TGTGCCAGCAGAATCTCGAACACCGGGGAGCTGTTTTTT. Translated: CASRISNTGELFF.

The DNA of the CDR3 is TGCGCCAGCAGCCAAACGCGCTCGGGGATTGGAAACACCATATATTTT. Translating it yields CASSQTRSGIGNTIYF. The chain combines TRBV5-1 with TRBJ1-3, with no clear D. The CDR3 length is 16 residues. Germline-derived CDR1 and CDR2 are SGHRS and YFSETQ. V was pared by 4 bases and J by 3 bases, with 17 bases between.

This clone was counted between two and nine times. The V call is TRBV10-3, the J call TRBJ1-1, with a possible D match to TRBD1 (6 bases). The CDR3 has 14 residues. V shed 4 bases and J shed 1 base, with 10 bases lying between them. The germline CDR1 and CDR2 sequences are ENHRY and SYGVKD. The CDR3 loop reads CAISGTGRNTEAFF. CDR3 coding DNA: TGTGCCATCAGTGGAACAGGGAGGAACACTGAAGCTTTCTTT.

The chain employs TRBV10-2 and TRBJ2-1, with D maybe TRBD1 (6 bases). V dropped 1 base and J dropped 0 bases, with 13 bases sitting between them. The CDR3 loop spans 17 amino acids. The germline gives CDR1 WSHSY, CDR2 SAAADI. CDR3 protein: CASSEWGTSSSYNEQFF. CDR3 sequence (DNA): TGCGCCAGCAGTGAGTGGGGGACATCAAGCTCCTACAATGAGCAGTTCTTC.

The rearrangement joins TRBV6-6 to TRBJ1-5; 7 bases agree with TRBD1. Germline V gene sequence: CDR1 MNHNY, CDR2 SVGAGI (reference sequence). J gave up 5 bases and V 4 bases, and 11 bases lay outside the gene matches. CDR3 length: 16 residues. CDR3 region: CASSSLDRVVHQPQHF. The CDR3 bases are TGTGCCAGCAGTTCCCTTGACAGGGTGGTACATCAGCCCCAGCATTTT.

The chain links TRBV27 to TRBJ1-6, with TRBD1 identical over 7 bases. CDR1 is MNHEY, CDR2 SMNVEV, per germline (reference sequence). The CDR3 is made up of 15 amino acids. V was clipped by 2 bases and J by 5 bases; unmatched bases: 3. The CDR3: CASSLIRGDNSPLHF. CDR3 nucleotide sequence: TGTGCCAGCAGTTTAATCAGGGGGGATAATTCACCCCTCCACTTT.

In its sample, this clone was seen a few times. This chain joins TRBV6-5 and TRBJ1-4; weak D call: TRBD1 (5 bases). The germline V and J ends were trimmed by 2 bases and 6 bases, with 10 bases remaining between them. Germline V CDR1 and CDR2: MNHEY, SVGAGI. CDR3 length equals 14 residues. The CDR3 here is CASSYGGLHEKLFF. CDR3 in DNA: TGTGCCAGCAGTTACGGGGGACTCCATGAAAAACTGTTTTTT.

There are a few counts of this clone. The chain joins TRBV7-9 to TRBJ1-3; possible D gene TRBD1, 6 bases. The ends were cut back, 5 bases at V and 2 bases at J, with 16 bases in the middle. Per the germline V gene, CDR1 is SEHNR and CDR2 is FQNEAQ (reference sequence). CDR3 length equals 16 residues. This chain's CDR3 is CASSPPRGRAGNTIYF. Here the CDR3 DNA reads TGTGCCAGCAGCCCCCCGAGGGGGAGGGCTGGAAACACCATATATTTT.

The genes are TRBV7-9 and TRBJ1-6; D is ambiguous. CDR3 length equals 12 residues. The V gene lost 4 bases and the J gene lost 7 bases, with 5 bases spanning the gap. Germline-derived CDR1 and CDR2 are SEHNR and FQNEAQ (reference sequence). CDR3 nucleotides: TGTGCCAGCAGCTCTCTCAATTCACCCCTCCACTTT. Protein product: CASSSLNSPLHF.

The CDR3 loop reads CASSETSSQGGSPLHF. The CDR3 bases are TGTGCCAGCAGTGAAACTTCTTCACAGGGTGGTTCACCCCTCCACTTT. The V and J genes are TRBV6-1 and TRBJ1-6; weak D call: TRBD1 (6 bases). V lost 2 bases and J 9 bases, leaving 17 bases between the germline ends. Germline V CDR1 and CDR2: MNHNS, SASEGT. The CDR3 contains 16 residues.

The CDR3 coding sequence is TGCGCCAGCAGCTTGATGTCCGAGACCTACGAGCAGTACTTC. It codes for CASSLMSETYEQYF. The chain carries TRBV5-1 and TRBJ2-7; D is ambiguous. Germline values: CDR1 SGHRS, CDR2 YFSETQ. The CDR3 is 14 amino acids. Trimming left V 1 base short and J 2 bases short, with 10 bases between.

The chain uses TRBV7-9 and TRBJ2-7; D not certain. Germline V gene sequence: CDR1 SEHNR, CDR2 FQNEAQ (reference sequence). The length of the CDR3 is 16 residues. The ends were cut back, 4 bases at V and 3 bases at J, with 19 bases in the middle. The CDR3 coding sequence is TGTGCCAGCAGCTCCTTAGAAACAGCATATCTCTACGAGCAGTACTTC. Its protein is CASSSLETAYLYEQYF.

This chain connects TRBV9 to TRBJ1-5; weak D call: TRBD1 (5 bases). Germline-derived CDR1 and CDR2 are SGDLS and YYNGEE. Between the trimmed V and J ends, which lost 0 bases and 7 bases, there was a span of 11 bases. The CDR3 has 14 residues. CDR3 protein: CASSVAGVGQPQHF. CDR3 nucleotides: TGTGCCAGCAGCGTAGCGGGGGTCGGGCAGCCCCAGCATTTT.

The chain is built from TRBV15 and TRBJ1-2; D unresolved. V lost 0 bases and J 8 bases, leaving 10 bases between the germline ends. Germline CDR1 is LNHNV and CDR2 is YYDKDF (reference sequence). CDR3 size: 13 residues. CDR3 sequence: CATSRDEGSGYTF. The DNA for the CDR3 is TGTGCCACCAGCAGAGATGAAGGGAGCGGCTACACCTTC.

This rearrangement joins TRBV5-1 to TRBJ2-2; 9 nucleotides align to TRBD1. This CDR3 has 17 residues. V lost 1 base to trimming and J lost 6 bases; unmatched junction nucleotides: 10. Per the germline V gene, CDR1 is SGHRS and CDR2 is YFSETQ. Written as DNA, the CDR3 is TGCGCCAGCAGCTTGCCCCCGGGACAGGGAAGACCCGGGGAGCTGTTTTTT. This codes for CASSLPPGQGRPGELFF.

The CDR3 sequence is CASREMGQDNQPQHF. CDR3 coding DNA: TGTGCCAGCAGAGAGATGGGACAAGACAATCAGCCCCAGCATTTT. V usage is TRBV2 and J usage is TRBJ1-5; possibly TRBD1 for D (6 bases). Germline V gene sequence: CDR1 SNHLY, CDR2 FYNNEI. With 6 bases removed from V and 3 bases from J, the gap between germline ends came to 15 bases. The CDR3 totals 15 residues. Based on the CDR3 plus reference TRBV2 and TRBJ1-5, the full variable domain is EPEVTQTPSHQVTQMGQEVILRCVPISNHLYFYWYRQILGQKVEFLVSFYNNEISEKSEIFDDQFSVERPDGSNFTLKIRSTKLEDSAMYFCASREMGQDNQPQHFGDGTRLSIL.